The clone carrying this T cell receptor (beta chain) came up many times. The target antigen is unknown. The source of the sample is a study of T cells in Graves' hyperthyroidism and ophthalmopathy. RNA transcripts yielded amplified TCR beta CDR3 regions. The HTBI primer set drove a first-round RT-PCR of the TCR CDR3. One entry per CDR3 protein, called by TCRdb with MiXCR from the multiplex PCR reads. Of about 380,000 distinct CDR3 sequences in the sample, 13% are singletons; the top ten hold more than 20%. The germline CDR1 and CDR2 sequences are MNHEY and SMNVEV (reference sequence). With 1 base removed from V and 5 bases from J, the gap between germline ends came to 12 bases. The CDR3 has 15 residues. Study-level results: Clonotypes that were expanded in thyroid above 0.001 mostly appeared in blood too. The model forecast ophthalmopathy, anticipating it by a median around 6.5 months before onset.

Diagnosing involved the use of clinical symptoms, serum thyroxine and TRAb, thyroid ultrasound and orbital computed tomography. Fresh 10 ml peripheral blood yielded PBMCs. The sequenced sample consisted of blood. The clonotype comes from a young man with Graves' hyperthyroidism that later progressed to Graves' ophthalmopathy. This chain joins TRBV27 and TRBJ1-5, with no clear D. Here the CDR3 reads CASSLFREMDQPQHF. The DNA of the CDR3 is TGTGCCAGCAGTTTATTTAGGGAGATGGATCAGCCCCAGCATTTT.